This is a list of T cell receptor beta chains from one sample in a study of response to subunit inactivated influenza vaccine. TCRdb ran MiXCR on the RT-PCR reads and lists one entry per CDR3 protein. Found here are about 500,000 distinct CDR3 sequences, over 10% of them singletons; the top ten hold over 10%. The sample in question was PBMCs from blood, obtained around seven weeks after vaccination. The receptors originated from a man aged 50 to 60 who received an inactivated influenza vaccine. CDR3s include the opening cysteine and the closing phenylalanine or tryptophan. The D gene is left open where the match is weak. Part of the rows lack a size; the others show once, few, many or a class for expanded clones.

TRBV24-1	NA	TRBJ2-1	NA	TGTGCCACCAGTGAGTCCAGACGGAGCTCCTACAATGAGCAGTTCTTC	CATSESRRSSYNEQFF
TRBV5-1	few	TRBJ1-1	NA	TGCGCCAGCAGCTTGGAGGTGTATACCACTGAAGCTTTCTTT	CASSLEVYTTEAFF
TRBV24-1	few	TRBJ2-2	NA	TGTGCCACCAGGGCGACAGGAGGGACCGGGGAGCTGTTTTTT	CATRATGGTGELFF
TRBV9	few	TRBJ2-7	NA	TGTGCCAGCAGCGTAGGTCCGCTGGTCTCCTACGAGCAGTACTTC	CASSVGPLVSYEQYF
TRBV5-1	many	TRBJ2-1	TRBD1	TGCGCCAGCAGCTTGGCCGGGACAGCCTACAATGAGCAGTTCTTC	CASSLAGTAYNEQFF
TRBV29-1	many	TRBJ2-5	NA	TGCAGCGTTACAGGACACCAAGAGACCCAGTACTTC	CSVTGHQETQYF
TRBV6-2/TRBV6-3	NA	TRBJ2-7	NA	TGTGCCAGCAGTCGTCCCGGGACGTCTTCCTACGAGCAGTACTTC	CASSRPGTSSYEQYF
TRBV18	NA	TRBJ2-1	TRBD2	TGTGCCAGCTCACCACCTCGAGCGGGGGGTTACAATGAGCAGTTCTTC	CASSPPRAGGYNEQFF
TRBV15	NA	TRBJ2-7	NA	TGTGCCACCAGCAGGTTGGAGGGTGAGCAGTACTTC	CATSRLEGEQYF
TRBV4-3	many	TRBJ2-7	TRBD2	TGCGCCAGCAGCCAGGGGACTAGCGGGACCTACGAGCAGTACTTC	CASSQGTSGTYEQYF
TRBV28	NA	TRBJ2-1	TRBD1	TGTGCCAGCAGTTTAGACAGGGTGTCTCTTGTCTATGAGCAGTTCTTC	CASSLDRVSLVYEQFF
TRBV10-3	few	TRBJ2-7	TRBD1	TGTGCCATCATGTCGGCTGGGGACAGCTCCTACGAGCAGTACTTC	CAIMSAGDSSYEQYF
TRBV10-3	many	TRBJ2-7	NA	TGTGCCATCAGTGAGTCTATACGGAACTACGAGCAGTACTTC	CAISESIRNYEQYF
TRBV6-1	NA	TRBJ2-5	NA	TGTGCCAGCAAAAGAGGCAAGATCCAAGAGACCCAGTACTTC	CASKRGKIQETQYF
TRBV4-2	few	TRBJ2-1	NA	TGTGCCAGCAGCCAAGATTACTGGGATGAGCAGTTCTTC	CASSQDYWDEQFF
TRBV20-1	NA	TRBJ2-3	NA	TGCAGTGCTATCCACACAGATACGCAGTATTTT	CSAIHTDTQYF
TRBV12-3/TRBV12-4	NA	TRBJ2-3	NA	TGTGCCAGCATAAGCGGGTCGGGGGATACGCAGTATTTT	CASISGSGDTQYF
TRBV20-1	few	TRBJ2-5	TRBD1	TGCAGTGCTAGCGAGGGACAGCAAGAGACCCAGTACTTC	CSASEGQQETQYF
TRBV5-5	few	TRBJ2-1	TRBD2	TGTGCCAGCAGCTACCCACTAGCGGGGGATTGGGAGCAGTTCTTC	CASSYPLAGDWEQFF
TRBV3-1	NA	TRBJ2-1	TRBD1	TGTGCCAGCAGCGGCCGGGACAGACTCCATCCCTCCTACAATGAGCAGTTCTTC	CASSGRDRLHPSYNEQFF
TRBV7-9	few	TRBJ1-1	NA	TGTGCCAGCAGCTTAGTGATGGGTACTGAAGCTTTCTTT	CASSLVMGTEAFF
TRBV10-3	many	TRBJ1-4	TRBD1	TGTGCCATCAGTGTCACAGGGGGGAGCGAAGAAAAACTGTTTTTT	CAISVTGGSEEKLFF
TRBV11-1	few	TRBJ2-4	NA	TGTGCCATATACCAAGACATTCAGTACTTC	CAIYQDIQYF
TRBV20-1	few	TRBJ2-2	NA	TGCAGTGCTAGTCGTGGACCCGCGAACACCGGGGAGCTGTTTTTT	CSASRGPANTGELFF
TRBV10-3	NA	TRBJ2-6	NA	TGTGCCATCAACTCGGAGCAGTACTCTGGGGCCAACGTCCTGACTTTC	CAINSEQYSGANVLTF
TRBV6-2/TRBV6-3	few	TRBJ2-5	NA	TGTGCCAGCAGAGATCCTCCCGTGACCCAGTACTTC	CASRDPPVTQYF
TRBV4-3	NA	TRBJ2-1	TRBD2	TGCGCCAGCAGCCAGCAGGGACTAGCGGGAGGTGAGCAGTTCTTC	CASSQQGLAGGEQFF
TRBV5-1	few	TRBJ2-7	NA	TGCGCCAGCAGCTTTACTTTATCCTACGAGCAGTACTTC	CASSFTLSYEQYF
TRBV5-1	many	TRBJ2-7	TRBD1	TGCGCCAGCAGCTTGGGGGACAGGGGGCAGTTCGAGCAGTACTTC	CASSLGDRGQFEQYF
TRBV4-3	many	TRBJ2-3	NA	TGCGCCAGCAGCCAAGATATAAGGATCTATGGCACAGATACGCAGTATTTT	CASSQDIRIYGTDTQYF
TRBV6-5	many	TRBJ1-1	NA	TGTGCCAGCAGTTACGGCACTGAAGCTTTCTTT	CASSYGTEAFF
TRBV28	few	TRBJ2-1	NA	TGTGCCAGCAGCACCCTCGGAGAGCCCCTCAATGAGCAGTTCTTC	CASSTLGEPLNEQFF
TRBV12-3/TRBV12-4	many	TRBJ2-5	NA	TGTGCCAGCAGTCGATCGACGAGTAAAGAGACCCAGTACTTC	CASSRSTSKETQYF
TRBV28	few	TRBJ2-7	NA	TGTGCCAGCAGCCCCGGGACACCTATATTTCTCTCCTACGAGCAGTACTTC	CASSPGTPIFLSYEQYF
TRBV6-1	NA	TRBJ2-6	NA	TGTGCCAGCAGTGATTTGGGCGGGAATACTGGGGCCAACGTCCTGACTTTC	CASSDLGGNTGANVLTF
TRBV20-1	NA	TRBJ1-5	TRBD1	TGCAGTGCTTCCGGACAGGGGGCTAGTCAGCCCCATCATTTT	CSASGQGASQPHHF
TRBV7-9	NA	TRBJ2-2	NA	TGTGCCAGTATTTCGGCAGCGAAGGCCGGGGAGCTGTTTTTT	CASISAAKAGELFF
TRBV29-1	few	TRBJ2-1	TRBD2	TGCAGCGTGAAAGCGGGAGAAGGCGCCTACAATGAGCAGTTCTTC	CSVKAGEGAYNEQFF
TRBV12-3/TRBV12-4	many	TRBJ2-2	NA	TGTGCCAGCACCAGGGGCACCGGGGAGCTGTTTTTT	CASTRGTGELFF
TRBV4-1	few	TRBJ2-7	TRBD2	TGCTCAAATGGTGTCGATGGGACTAGCGGGAACTACGAGCAGTACTTC	CSNGVDGTSGNYEQYF